Included here is one T cell receptor (beta chain) sequence, with context. Its specificity is not known. These data are taken from a study of shared clonotypes between healthy human individuals. Study as a whole: Used for every donor were three CD4 naive, three CD4 memory, two CD8 naive and one CD8 memory plate. Overall study results and limits: Large depth notwithstanding, sorted-subset sequencing proved incomplete by rarefaction. Read depth was anticipated to influence clonotype sharing among donors.

Here immunoSEQ multiplex PCR was the method, and the copy in TCRdb shows in-frame clones only, minus some. The sample shows millions of clones, approximately 93% of them seen only once. This receptor was identified in a man between 18 and 29 years old in good health. Some clones in this sample may be carry-over from other donors' samples. Sequencing was done on a sample of naive CD4+ T cells from PBMCs. Subset noted: CD45RA+ positively selected.

CDR3 nucleotide sequence: TGTGCCAGCAGTGTTAGCGGGAGACCCTACGAGCAGTACTTC. It translates to CASSVSGRPYEQYF. The chain recombines TRBV6-1 with TRBJ2-7, with 9 bases lining up with TRBD2. This CDR3 comprises 14 residues. Germline V lookup: CDR1 MNHNS, CDR2 SASEGT. The V and J ends lost 4 bases and 2 bases, in that order; junction bases with no gene match: 3.